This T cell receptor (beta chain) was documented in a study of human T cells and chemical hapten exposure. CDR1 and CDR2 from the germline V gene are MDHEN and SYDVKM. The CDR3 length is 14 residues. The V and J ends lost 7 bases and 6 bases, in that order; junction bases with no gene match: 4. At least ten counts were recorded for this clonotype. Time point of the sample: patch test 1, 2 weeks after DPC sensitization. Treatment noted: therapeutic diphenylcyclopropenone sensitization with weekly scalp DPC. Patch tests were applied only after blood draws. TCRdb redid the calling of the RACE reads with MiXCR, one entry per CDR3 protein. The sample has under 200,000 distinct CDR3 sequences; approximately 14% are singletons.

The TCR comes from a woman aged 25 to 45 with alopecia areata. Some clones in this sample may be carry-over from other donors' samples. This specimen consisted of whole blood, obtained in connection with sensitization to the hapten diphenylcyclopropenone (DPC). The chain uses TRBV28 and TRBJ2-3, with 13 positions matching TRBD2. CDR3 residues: CASIPTSGRDTQYF. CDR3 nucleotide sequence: TGTGCCAGCATTCCGACTAGCGGGAGGGATACGCAGTATTTT.